This T cell receptor beta chain derives from a study of blood T cell repertoires in COVID-19 (dated by TCRdb to about 2020). For context, the study as a whole: Samples covering the acute and convalescent phases of COVID-19 were provided by collaborators in the United States, Italy and Spain. The material from the prospective study consisted of cDNA or gDNA derived from T cells, B-cell-depleted T cells, or PBMCs. Where available, HLA class I and class II types were taken from metadata supplied by the sample provider and were not determined by assay-based typing. Sample metadata almost always included a de-identified subject ID, COVID-19 status, age in years and sex. The repertoires were released in a freely available public database meant as a resource for research on the immune response to SARS-CoV-2. Subjects who had been exposed to COVID-19, were actively infected with it, or had recovered from it provided the deeply sampled blood TCRbeta repertoires that made up the dataset. The samples were drawn from two sources: the first 160 participants of the ongoing ImmuneRACE study, and 1,000 to 1,500 subjects contributed by 6 global collaborators.

The immunoSEQ Assay, a bias-controlled multiplex PCR, was used to amplify TCRbeta CDR3 regions from genomic DNA. Concerning the study's data processing: The number of nucleated cells in each sample was estimated from the amplification of reference gene primers within the assay. Sequence reads were collapsed and filtered to measure the absolute abundance of every unique TCRbeta CDR3 rearrangement. For each sample, productive Simpson clonality was calculated by taking the square root of Simpson's diversity index across productive rearrangements. TCRdb holds this immuneACCESS table with in-frame rearrangements only. Some clones are missing; in checked studies, unresolved V genes explain under half, and the rest has no known cause. From that table come the V and J calls and clone size; the DNA was used to work out D and trimming. This sample lists nearly 110,000 clones; 60% to 85% were detected once. The ten top clones hold 6.2% of the sample.

Spanning cysteine to phenylalanine, the CDR3 consists of 16 amino acids. Here the CDR3 DNA is all that survives: 48 bases in frame from base 1. V loses 1 base of germline sequence and J loses 4 bases, and the interval between the two ends is 14 bases. From the germline V gene, CDR1 is MNHEY and CDR2 is SVGAGI. About this clone itself: The specificity of this receptor is unknown. There are no base qualities to consult, and no much larger clone falls within one base.

General findings and caveats noted by the study authors: How much clinical and demographic metadata was included differed by source and by participant, and the metadata was provided uncurated.

At one collaborating source in Seattle, patients were enrolled during active infection and were followed longitudinally through the course of disease. Collaborating institutions collected whole blood in K2EDTA tubes following their own protocols. For TCRbeta analysis, collaborators shipped samples in one of three forms: frozen whole blood, isolated PBMCs, or DNA extracted from either of those sample types. Sequenced input: peripheral blood. Recombination linked TRBV6-5 to TRBJ2-1, and perhaps TRBD2 as D gene, on 6 matching bases. This sequence originates from a man aged 80 or over with COVID-19, enrolled during active disease. The DNA sequence is given as TGTGCCAGCAGTTACTATGCGGGAAGGGGTTACAATGAGCAGTTCTTC. It encodes CASSYYAGRGYNEQFF.